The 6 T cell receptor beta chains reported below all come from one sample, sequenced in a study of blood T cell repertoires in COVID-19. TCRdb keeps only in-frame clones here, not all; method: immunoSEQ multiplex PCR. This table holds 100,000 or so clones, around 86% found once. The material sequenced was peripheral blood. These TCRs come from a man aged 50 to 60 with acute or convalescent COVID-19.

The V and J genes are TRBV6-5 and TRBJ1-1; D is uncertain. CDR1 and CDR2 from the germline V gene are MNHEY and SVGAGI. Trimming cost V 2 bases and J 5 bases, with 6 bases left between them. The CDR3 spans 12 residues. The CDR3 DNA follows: TGTGCCAGCAGTTACGGAGGTACTGAAGCTTTCTTT. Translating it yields CASSYGGTEAFF.

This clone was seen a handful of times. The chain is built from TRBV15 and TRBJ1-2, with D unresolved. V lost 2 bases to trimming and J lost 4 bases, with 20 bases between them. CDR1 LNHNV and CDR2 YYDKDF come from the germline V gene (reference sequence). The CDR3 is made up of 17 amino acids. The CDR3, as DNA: TGTGCCACCAGCAGAATCTTAAGAGGGTCACGAAGCTATGGCTACACCTTC. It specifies CATSRILRGSRSYGYTF. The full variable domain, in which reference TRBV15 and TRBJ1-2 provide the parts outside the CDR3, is DAMVIQNPRYQVTQFGKPVTLSCSQTLNHNVMYWYQQKSSQAPKLLFHYYDKDFNNEADTPDNFQSRRPNTSFCFLDIRSPGLGDTAMYLCATSRILRGSRSYGYTFGSGTRLTVV.

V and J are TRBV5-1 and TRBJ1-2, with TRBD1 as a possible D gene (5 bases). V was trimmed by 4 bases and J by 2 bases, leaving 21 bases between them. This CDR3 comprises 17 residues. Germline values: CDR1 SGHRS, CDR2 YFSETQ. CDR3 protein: CASSARDVGAGNYGYTF. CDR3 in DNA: TGCGCCAGCAGCGCCCGGGACGTCGGGGCGGGAAACTATGGCTACACCTTC.

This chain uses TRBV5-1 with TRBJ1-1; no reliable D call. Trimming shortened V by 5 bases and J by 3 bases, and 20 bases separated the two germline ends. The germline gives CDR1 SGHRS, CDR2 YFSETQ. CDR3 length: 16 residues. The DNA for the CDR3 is TGCGCCAGCAGGTCCGGTCGGAATCAGGTAGACACTGAAGCTTTCTTT. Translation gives CASRSGRNQVDTEAFF.

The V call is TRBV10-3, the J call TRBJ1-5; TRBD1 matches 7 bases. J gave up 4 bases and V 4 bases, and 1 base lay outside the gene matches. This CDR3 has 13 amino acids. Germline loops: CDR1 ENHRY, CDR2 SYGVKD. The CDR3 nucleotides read TGTGCCATCAGTGGACAGGGAAATCAGCCCCAGCATTTT. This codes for CAISGQGNQPQHF.

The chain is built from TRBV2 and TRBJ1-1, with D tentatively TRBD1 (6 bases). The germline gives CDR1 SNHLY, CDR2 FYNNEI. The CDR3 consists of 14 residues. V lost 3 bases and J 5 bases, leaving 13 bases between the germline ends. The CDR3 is CASSDPYRETEAFF. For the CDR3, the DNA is TGTGCCAGCAGTGATCCCTACAGGGAAACTGAAGCTTTCTTT. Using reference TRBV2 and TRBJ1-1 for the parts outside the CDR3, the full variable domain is EPEVTQTPSHQVTQMGQEVILRCVPISNHLYFYWYRQILGQKVEFLVSFYNNEISEKSEIFDDQFSVERPDGSNFTLKIRSTKLEDSAMYFCASSDPYRETEAFFGQGTRLTVV.